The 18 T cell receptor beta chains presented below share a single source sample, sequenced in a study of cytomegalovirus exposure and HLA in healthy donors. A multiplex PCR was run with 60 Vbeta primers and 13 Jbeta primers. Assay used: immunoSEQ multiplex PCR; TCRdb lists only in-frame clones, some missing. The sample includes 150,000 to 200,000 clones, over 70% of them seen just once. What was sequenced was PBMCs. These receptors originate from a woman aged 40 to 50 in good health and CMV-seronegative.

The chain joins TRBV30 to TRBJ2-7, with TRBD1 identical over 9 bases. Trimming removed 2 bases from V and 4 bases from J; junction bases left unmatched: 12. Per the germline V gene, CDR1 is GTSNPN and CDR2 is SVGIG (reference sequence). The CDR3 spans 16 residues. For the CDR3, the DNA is TGTGCCTGGAGTAAAGACAGGGGGTTTATTATATACGAGCAGTACTTC. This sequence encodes CAWSKDRGFIIYEQYF.

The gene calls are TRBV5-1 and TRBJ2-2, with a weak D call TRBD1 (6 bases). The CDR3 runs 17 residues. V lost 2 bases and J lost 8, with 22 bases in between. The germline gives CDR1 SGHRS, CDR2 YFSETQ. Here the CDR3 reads CASSLKVVGHSVGELFF. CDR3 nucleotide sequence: TGCGCCAGCAGCTTAAAGGTTGTGGGACACTCTGTGGGGGAGCTGTTTTTT.

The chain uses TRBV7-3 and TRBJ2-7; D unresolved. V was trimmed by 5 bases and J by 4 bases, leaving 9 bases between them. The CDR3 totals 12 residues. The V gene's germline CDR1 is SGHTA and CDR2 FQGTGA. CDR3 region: CASSHIRYEQYF. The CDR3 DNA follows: TGTGCCAGCAGCCATATCCGGTACGAGCAGTACTTC.

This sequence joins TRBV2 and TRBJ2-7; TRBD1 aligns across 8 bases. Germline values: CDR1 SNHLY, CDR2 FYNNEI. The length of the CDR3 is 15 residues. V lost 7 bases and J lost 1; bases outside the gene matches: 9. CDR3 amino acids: CASNKGRTGSYEQYF. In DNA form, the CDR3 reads TGTGCCAGCAACAAGGGGAGGACAGGGTCCTACGAGCAGTACTTC.

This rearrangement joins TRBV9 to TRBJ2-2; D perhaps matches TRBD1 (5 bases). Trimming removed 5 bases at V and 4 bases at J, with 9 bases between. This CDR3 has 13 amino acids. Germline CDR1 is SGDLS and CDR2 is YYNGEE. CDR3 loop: CASRQGTTGELFF. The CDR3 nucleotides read TGTGCCAGCAGGCAGGGAACCACCGGGGAGCTGTTTTTT.

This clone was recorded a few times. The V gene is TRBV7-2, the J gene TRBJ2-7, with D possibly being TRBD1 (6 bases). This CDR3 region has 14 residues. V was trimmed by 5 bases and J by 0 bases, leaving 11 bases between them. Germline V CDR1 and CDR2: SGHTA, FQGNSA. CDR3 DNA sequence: TGTGCCAGCAGCGGACAGTATAGCTCCTACGAGCAGTACTTC. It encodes CASSGQYSSYEQYF.

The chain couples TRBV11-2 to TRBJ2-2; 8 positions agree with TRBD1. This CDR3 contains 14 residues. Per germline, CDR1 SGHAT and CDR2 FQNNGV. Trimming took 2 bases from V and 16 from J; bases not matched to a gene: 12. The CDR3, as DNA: TGTGCCAGCAGCTTATGGCAGGGGGCGCTAAGGCCGTTTTTT. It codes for CASSLWQGALRPFF.

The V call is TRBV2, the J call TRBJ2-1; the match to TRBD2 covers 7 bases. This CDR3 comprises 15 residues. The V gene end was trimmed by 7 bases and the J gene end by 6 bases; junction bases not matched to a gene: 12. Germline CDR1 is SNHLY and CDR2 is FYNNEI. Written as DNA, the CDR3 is TGTGCCAGCACGCAAGGACTAGTAGTTCCCAATGAGCAGTTCTTC. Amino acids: CASTQGLVVPNEQFF.

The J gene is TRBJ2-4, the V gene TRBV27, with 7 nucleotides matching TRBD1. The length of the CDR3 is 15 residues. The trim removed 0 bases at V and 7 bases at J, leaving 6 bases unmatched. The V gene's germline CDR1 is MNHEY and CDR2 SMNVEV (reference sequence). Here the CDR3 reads CASSLSDRLGNIQYF. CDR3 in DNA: TGTGCCAGCAGTTTATCGGACAGGTTGGGGAACATTCAGTACTTC.

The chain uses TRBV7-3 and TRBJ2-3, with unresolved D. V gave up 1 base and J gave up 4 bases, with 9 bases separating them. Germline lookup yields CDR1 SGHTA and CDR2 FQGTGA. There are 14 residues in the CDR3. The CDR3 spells CASSLRQQPDTQYF. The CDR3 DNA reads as TGTGCCAGCAGCTTAAGGCAACAGCCAGATACGCAGTATTTT.

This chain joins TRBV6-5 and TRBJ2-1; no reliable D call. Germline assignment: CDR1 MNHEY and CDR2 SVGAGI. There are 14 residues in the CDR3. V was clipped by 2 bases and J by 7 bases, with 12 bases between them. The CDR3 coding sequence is TGTGCCAGCAGTTACGGGCAGCCATGGAATGAGCAGTTCTTC. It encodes CASSYGQPWNEQFF.

The CDR3, as DNA: TGTGCCAGCAGCGTAGCCGGGACTGGTGGTCAAGAGACCCAGTACTTC. It codes for CASSVAGTGGQETQYF. The rearrangement links TRBV9 to TRBJ2-5, with D tentatively TRBD2 (6 bases). V gave up 0 bases and J gave up 2 bases, with 14 bases separating them. Germline values: CDR1 SGDLS, CDR2 YYNGEE. This CDR3 is 16 amino acids long. The variable domain in full, with the rest retrieved from reference TRBV9 and TRBJ2-5, is DSGVTQTPKHLITATGQRVTLRCSPRSGDLSVYWYQQSLDQGLQFLIQYYNGEERAKGNILERFSAQQFPDLHSELNLSSLELGDSALYFCASSVAGTGGQETQYFGPGTRLLVL.

The CDR3 here is CASSLPQGRNTEAFF. The CDR3 DNA follows: TGTGCCAGCAGTCTCCCACAGGGAAGGAACACTGAAGCTTTCTTT. The rearrangement joins TRBV28 to TRBJ1-1; TRBD1 is a possible D gene (6 bases). Germline CDR1 and CDR2: MDHEN and SYDVKM. The CDR3 loop spans 15 amino acids. The V end lost 5 bases, the J end lost 1 base, and 14 bases lay between the germline ends.

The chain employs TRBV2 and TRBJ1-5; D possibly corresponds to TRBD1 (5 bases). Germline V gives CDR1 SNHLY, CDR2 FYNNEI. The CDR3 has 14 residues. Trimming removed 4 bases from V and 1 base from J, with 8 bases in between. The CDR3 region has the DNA TGTGCCAGCAGTGCTCGACAGAGCAATCAGCCCCAGCATTTT. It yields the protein CASSARQSNQPQHF.

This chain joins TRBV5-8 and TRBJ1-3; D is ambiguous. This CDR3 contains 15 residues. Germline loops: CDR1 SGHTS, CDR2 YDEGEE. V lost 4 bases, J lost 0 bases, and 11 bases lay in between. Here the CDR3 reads CASSLEGFSGNTIYF. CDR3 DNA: TGTGCCAGCAGCCTCGAGGGCTTCTCTGGAAACACCATATATTTT.

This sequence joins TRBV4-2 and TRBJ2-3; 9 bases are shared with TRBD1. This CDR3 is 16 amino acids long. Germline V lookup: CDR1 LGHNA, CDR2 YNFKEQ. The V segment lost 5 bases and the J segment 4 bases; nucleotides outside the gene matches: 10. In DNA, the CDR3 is TGTGCCAGCAGCAGGATGGGACAGGGCGTAGCAGATACGCAGTATTTT. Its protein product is CASSRMGQGVADTQYF.

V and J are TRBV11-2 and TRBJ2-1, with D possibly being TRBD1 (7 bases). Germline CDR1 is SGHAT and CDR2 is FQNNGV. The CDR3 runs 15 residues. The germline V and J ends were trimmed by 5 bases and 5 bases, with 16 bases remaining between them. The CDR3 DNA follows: TGTGCCAGCAGCACCAGGGGGGCATTGGACAATGAGCAGTTCTTC. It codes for CASSTRGALDNEQFF.

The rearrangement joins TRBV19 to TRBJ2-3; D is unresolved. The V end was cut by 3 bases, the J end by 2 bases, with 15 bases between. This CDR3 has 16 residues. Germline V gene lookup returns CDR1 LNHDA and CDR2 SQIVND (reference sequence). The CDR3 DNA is TGTGCCAGTAGTATGATTCGAGACACCACCACAGATACGCAGTATTTT. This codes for CASSMIRDTTTDTQYF.